Below, 23 T cell receptor beta chains from the same sample are listed, as sequenced in a study of shared clonotypes between healthy human individuals. Data came from immunoSEQ multiplex PCR; TCRdb stores just in-frame clones and leaves some out. The sample includes roughly 2.5 million clones, about 92% of them seen just once. The sequenced material came from naive CD4+ T cells sorted from blood. The subset here: CD45RA+ positively selected. The receptors originated from a man aged 18 to 35 in good health.

This chain uses TRBV5-1 with TRBJ1-1; D ambiguous. Germline values: CDR1 SGHRS, CDR2 YFSETQ. Trimming left V 0 bases short and J 0 bases short, with 6 bases between. The CDR3 has 14 residues. The CDR3 region has the DNA TGCGCCAGCAGCTTGGATGCGGTGAACACTGAAGCTTTCTTT. This gives the protein CASSLDAVNTEAFF. Drawing the rest from reference TRBV5-1 and TRBJ1-1, the complete variable domain is KAGVTQTPRYLIKTRGQQVTLSCSPISGHRSVSWYQQTPGQGLQFLFEYFSETQRNKGNFPGRFSGRQFSNSRSEMNVSTLELGDSALYLCASSLDAVNTEAFFGQGTRLTVV.

The gene calls are TRBV28 and TRBJ1-2; D unresolved. Germline V lookup: CDR1 MDHEN, CDR2 SYDVKM. The CDR3 runs to 15 residues. The V gene lost 2 bases and the J gene lost 5 bases, with 15 bases spanning the gap. CDR3 residues: CASSLTPGSGYGYTF. DNA for the CDR3: TGTGCCAGCAGTTTAACCCCCGGGAGTGGGTATGGCTACACCTTC.

The rearrangement links TRBV19 to TRBJ2-1; weak D call: TRBD1 (6 bases). V lost 5 bases and J lost 9, with 14 bases in between. The CDR3 extends over 13 amino acids. From germline, CDR1 is LNHDA and CDR2 SQIVND (reference sequence). This chain's CDR3 is CASSALQGSEQFF. CDR3 in DNA: TGTGCCAGTAGTGCGTTACAGGGCTCTGAGCAGTTCTTC.

This clone was observed a single time. This chain uses TRBV4-1 with TRBJ2-1; D gene unclear. This CDR3 is built from 15 residues. Germline V gene lookup returns CDR1 MGHRA and CDR2 YSYEKL. V lost 0 bases and J lost 5, with 11 bases in between. The CDR3 here is CASSQERTNNNEQFF. The CDR3 coding sequence is TGCGCCAGCAGCCAAGAAAGGACGAACAACAATGAGCAGTTCTTC.

This rearrangement joins TRBV7-8 to TRBJ1-6; the D gene is possibly TRBD1 (5 bases). The germline V gene has CDR1 SGHVS and CDR2 FQNEAQ. The CDR3 is made up of 16 amino acids. Trimming took off 0 bases at V and 5 bases at J, with 11 bases between the two ends. Here the CDR3 reads CASSLAPGLHNSPLHF. CDR3 DNA: TGTGCCAGCAGCTTAGCTCCGGGACTCCATAATTCACCCCTCCACTTT.

Comments on this clone: Germline and junction disagree at one end, which may indicate a read error. This chain joins TRBV7-7 and TRBJ2-5; weak D call: TRBD1 (6 bases). Germline values: CDR1 SSHAT, CDR2 FNYEAQ (reference sequence). The CDR3 spans 15 residues. The CDR3 sequence: CASSSTDSLRETQYF. The CDR3 bases are TGTGCTAGCAGCTCTACGGACAGCCTCCGAGAGACCCAGTACTTC.

The V gene is TRBV25-1, the J gene TRBJ2-7; TRBD2 might be the D (6 bases). Trimming took off 4 bases at V and 3 bases at J, with 7 bases between the two ends. Germline-derived CDR1 and CDR2 are MGHDK and SYGVNS. This CDR3 has 12 amino acids. The CDR3 region is CASSVGGYEQYF. In nucleotides, the CDR3 is TGTGCCAGCAGTGTGGGAGGCTACGAGCAGTACTTC.

The chain uses TRBV10-2 and TRBJ1-4; a weak D match, TRBD1 (5 bases). The length of the CDR3 is 16 residues. CDR1 and CDR2 from the germline V gene are WSHSY and SAAADI. V shed 6 bases and J shed 3 bases, with 17 bases lying between them. The CDR3 is CASSNGRGIANEKLFF. Here the CDR3 DNA reads TGCGCCAGCAGCAACGGGAGGGGAATTGCTAATGAAAAACTGTTTTTT.

The rearrangement joins TRBV5-1 to TRBJ1-5; D remains unclear. Between the trimmed V and J ends, which lost 0 bases and 3 bases, there was a span of 10 bases. This CDR3 is built from 15 residues. CDR1 and CDR2 (germline): SGHRS, YFSETQ. CDR3 nucleotides: TGCGCCAGCAGCTTGGCGGGGATCCCCAATCAGCCCCAGCATTTT. Its protein is CASSLAGIPNQPQHF.

This chain links TRBV9 with TRBJ2-3; the match to TRBD1 covers 12 bases. The CDR3 is 16 amino acids. Per germline, CDR1 SGDLS and CDR2 YYNGEE. V gave up 7 bases and J gave up 5 bases; unmatched junction bases: 11. This CDR3 is CASGVGTGGRGDTQYF. The CDR3 region has the DNA TGTGCCAGCGGAGTGGGGACAGGGGGCCGTGGAGATACGCAGTATTTT.

About this clone: This specimen includes other DNA sequences encoding the same CDR3. J is TRBJ2-7 and V is TRBV6-1; no definite D call. Germline lookup yields CDR1 MNHNS and CDR2 SASEGT. With 0 bases removed from V and 0 bases from J, the gap between germline ends came to 9 bases. CDR3 length: 15 amino acids. CDR3 sequence: CASSEARQVSYEQYF. The CDR3 nucleotides read TGTGCCAGCAGTGAAGCGAGGCAGGTCTCCTACGAGCAGTACTTC.

This clone was recorded only once. The chain recombines TRBV6-5 with TRBJ2-3, with D maybe TRBD2 (6 bases). There are 15 residues in the CDR3. V lost 4 bases, J lost 4 bases, and 15 bases lay in between. The germline V gene has CDR1 MNHEY and CDR2 SVGAGI. The CDR3 DNA reads as TGTGCCAGCAGTTTTACTACCACTAGCTCAGATACGCAGTATTTT. As protein: CASSFTTTSSDTQYF.

V usage is TRBV27 and J usage is TRBJ1-6; TRBD1 aligns across 8 bases. The CDR3 loop spans 15 amino acids. The germline V gene encodes CDR1 MNHEY and CDR2 SMNVEV (reference sequence). The V and J ends lost 0 bases and 7 bases, in that order; junction bases with no gene match: 2. CDR3 nucleotide sequence: TGTGCCAGCAGTTTATCCCCAGGGGGCAATTCACCCCTCCACTTT. It specifies CASSLSPGGNSPLHF.

This chain connects TRBV6-4 to TRBJ1-6, with D maybe TRBD1 (5 bases). CDR3 length: 17 amino acids. The V end was cut by 6 bases, the J end by 0 bases, with 15 bases between. CDR1 is MRHNA, CDR2 SNTAGT, per germline. CDR3 protein: CASSRFAGGSYNSPLHF. The CDR3 DNA is TGTGCCAGCAGCCGGTTCGCCGGGGGCTCCTATAATTCACCCCTCCACTTT.

The table lists this clone with a few counts. The gene calls are TRBV18 and TRBJ1-1, with no clear D. This CDR3 is 11 amino acids long. Trimming took 6 bases from V and 7 from J, leaving 9 bases between them. Germline CDR1 is KGHSH and CDR2 is LQKENI. The CDR3 region has the DNA TGTGCCAGCTCCCAAGACGTTGAAGCTTTCTTT. This gives the protein CASSQDVEAFF.

The chain combines TRBV10-3 with TRBJ2-7, with 11 bases lining up with TRBD1. V lost 6 bases, J lost 7 bases, and 5 bases stayed unmatched. CDR3 length: 13 residues. CDR1 is ENHRY and CDR2 is SYGVKD in the germline V gene. Here the CDR3 DNA reads TGTGCCATCAGCGGACAGGGGGCTGGAGAGCAGTACTTC. It translates to CAISGQGAGEQYF.

A remark on this clone: At one end, the junction sequence differs from germline, possibly due to a read error. The V call is TRBV10-2, the J call TRBJ2-7, with a weak D call TRBD2 (6 bases). CDR1 and CDR2 (germline): WSHSY, SAAADI. The CDR3 runs 9 residues. This chain's CDR3 is CAAIRDFPF. CDR3 sequence (DNA): TGCGCAGCTATCCGGGACTTTCCTTTC.

This chain links TRBV6-1 with TRBJ1-5; D call uncertain. Germline V gene sequence: CDR1 MNHNS, CDR2 SASEGT. Trimming left V 7 bases short and J 5 bases short, with 12 bases between. The CDR3 is 13 amino acids. The CDR3 DNA reads TGTGCCAGCATGTTGGGCCAGTATCAGCCCCAGCATTTT. Translation gives CASMLGQYQPQHF.

The gene calls are TRBV29-1 and TRBJ2-3; unclear D gene. V gave up 7 bases and J gave up 0 bases, with 8 bases separating them. The CDR3 runs 12 residues. Germline CDR1 is SQVTM and CDR2 is ANQGSEA. CDR3 loop: CSEVTSTDTQYF. DNA of the CDR3: TGCAGCGAGGTTACTAGCACAGATACGCAGTATTTT.

With respect to this clone: Other nucleotide sequences in the sample specify the same CDR3. V and J are TRBV7-3 and TRBJ2-1; no firm D call. CDR3 length: 13 residues. In germline, CDR1 is SGHTA, CDR2 FQGTGA. Trimming cost V 3 bases and J 4 bases, with 7 bases left between them. The CDR3, as DNA: TGTGCCAGCAGCTTGGGCAGGTACAATGAGCAGTTCTTC. Protein product: CASSLGRYNEQFF. Complete variable domain (other parts from reference TRBV7-3 and TRBJ2-1): GAGVSQTPSNKVTEKGKYVELRCDPISGHTALYWYRQSLGQGPEFLIYFQGTGAADDSGLPNDRFFAVRPEGSVSTLKIQRTERGDSAVYLCASSLGRYNEQFFGPGTRLTVL.

V usage is TRBV5-1 and J usage is TRBJ2-5, with D possibly being TRBD1 or TRBD2 (7 bases each). The V end was cut by 4 bases, the J end by 4 bases, with 17 bases between. The CDR3 has 15 amino acids. Per germline, CDR1 SGHRS and CDR2 YFSETQ. The CDR3 protein is CASSLGGGGRETQYF. The CDR3 nucleotides read TGCGCCAGCAGCCTAGGGGGCGGGGGACGAGAGACCCAGTACTTC.

In DNA form, the CDR3 reads TGTGCCAGCAGCTTGGACGGGACCTTTACCGGGGAGCTGTTTTTT. This gives the protein CASSLDGTFTGELFF. This sequence joins TRBV5-4 and TRBJ2-2; either TRBD1 or TRBD2 may fit D (5 bases each). Deletions cut 0 bases from V and 5 bases from J, with 11 bases between. The CDR3 length is 15 residues. Per the germline V gene, CDR1 is SGHNT and CDR2 is YYREEE (reference sequence).

In regard to this clone: The same CDR3 arises from other DNA sequences in this sample as well. CDR3 nucleotide sequence: TGTGCCATCAGTGGAGGAAGCTCCTACGAGCAGTACTTC. This gives the protein CAISGGSSYEQYF. The gene calls are TRBV10-3 and TRBJ2-7; D gene unclear. Germline CDR1 is ENHRY and CDR2 is SYGVKD. Deletions cut 4 bases from V and 0 bases from J, with 7 bases between. CDR3 length: 13 residues.